Each of the 24 T cell receptor beta chains below was sequenced from the same sample in a study of lung T cells in sarcoidosis with Löfgren's syndrome. TCRdb called the reads again in MiXCR, with one record for every CDR3 protein. The table lists some 18,000 distinct CDR3 sequences, approximately 21% of them singletons, with roughly 4% in the top ten. Material for sequencing was CD4+ T cells from PBMCs. These receptors all stem from a human donor with sarcoidosis (Löfgren's syndrome or another form), or a control subject (not recorded which).

This clonotype has at least ten counts. V gene TRBV6-1 combines with J gene TRBJ1-5; no definite D call. The length of the CDR3 is 13 residues. Germline CDR1 MNHNS, CDR2 SASEGT. The ends were cut back, 4 bases at V and 4 bases at J, with 8 bases in the middle. The CDR3 spells CASSGRINQPQHF. For the CDR3, the DNA is TGTGCCAGCAGTGGCCGGATTAATCAGCCCCAGCATTTT.

This clonotype was counted many times. The V and J genes are TRBV4-2 and TRBJ2-7, with 11 bases lining up with TRBD2. Trimming cost V 4 bases and J 2 bases; bases outside gene matches: 4. Germline V gene data show CDR1 as LGHNA and CDR2 as YNFKEQ. This CDR3 spans 15 amino acids. The CDR3 DNA reads TGTGCCAGCAGCCCCCTAGCGGGAGGTACCTACGAGCAGTACTTC. The encoded protein is CASSPLAGGTYEQYF.

This clonotype occurred many times. The chain has TRBV11-2 and TRBJ1-2; D gene unclear. There are 15 residues in the CDR3. Trimming took 5 bases from V and 2 from J, leaving 15 bases between them. CDR1 and CDR2 (germline): SGHAT, FQNNGV. The CDR3 region is CASSPPLSQNYGYTF. CDR3 nucleotides: TGTGCCAGCAGCCCCCCTTTGTCGCAGAACTATGGCTACACCTTC. The variable domain in full, with the rest retrieved from reference TRBV11-2 and TRBJ1-2, is EAGVAQSPRYKIIEKRQSVAFWCNPISGHATLYWYQQILGQGPKLLIQFQNNGVVDDSQLPKDRFSAERLKGVDSTLKIQPAKLEDSAVYLCASSPPLSQNYGYTFGSGTRLTVV.

The chain carries TRBV5-5 and TRBJ2-3, with 12 positions matching TRBD2. The CDR3 runs 18 residues. With 1 base clipped from V and 4 bases from J, the junction kept 10 bases outside the gene matches. Germline loops: CDR1 SGHKS, CDR2 YYEKEE (reference sequence). For the CDR3, the DNA is TGTGCCAGCAGCTTGAGGGCTAGCGGGGGGGCCCGTGCAGATACGCAGTATTTT. Translated: CASSLRASGGARADTQYF.

The table lists this clonotype with many counts. The chain couples TRBV10-1 to TRBJ2-1; TRBD2 matches 15 bases. CDR3 size: 16 residues. V lost 5 bases, J lost 9 bases, and 8 bases stayed unmatched. CDR1 and CDR2 (germline): WNHNN, SYGVQD (reference sequence). The CDR3: CASSIGLAGGPSEQFF. For the CDR3, the DNA is TGCGCCAGCAGTATAGGACTAGCGGGAGGGCCGAGTGAGCAGTTCTTC.

This clonotype showed up many times. The chain is built from TRBV12-3 or TRBV12-4 and TRBJ2-3; tentatively, D is TRBD1 (5 bases). Trimming stripped 8 bases from V and 0 bases from J, with 18 bases between. This CDR3 is built from 16 residues. CDR3 DNA sequence: TGTGCCAGCCTCTCCTGGGGCGTTTCTAGCACAGATACGCAGTATTTT. It specifies CASLSWGVSSTDTQYF.

In its sample, this clonotype was seen many times. The chain employs TRBV20-1 and TRBJ1-3, with D unresolved. CDR1 is DFQATT and CDR2 is SNEGSKA in the germline V gene (reference sequence). V lost 0 bases and J lost 2, with 11 bases in between. The CDR3 has 15 residues. The CDR3 nucleotides are TGCAGTGCTAGAGATACGGGGAGGCCTGGAAACACCATATATTTT. Translation gives CSARDTGRPGNTIYF.

On this clonotype: One base away lies a much larger clone, so this may be a sequencing read error. Without the conserved terminal phenylalanine or tryptophan, this CDR3 likely stems from a read error. The chain joins TRBV9 to TRBJ1-1; D may be TRBD1 (5 bases). The V end lost 0 bases, the J end lost 1 base, and 7 bases lay between the germline ends. CDR1 is SGDLS and CDR2 is YYNGEE in the germline V gene. The CDR3 runs to 14 residues. The CDR3 DNA reads as TGTGCCAGCAGCGTAGGACAGAGGAACACTGAAGCTTTCCTT. Translated: CASSVGQRNTEAFL.

Notes on this clonotype: At one end the junction does not follow the germline gene, possibly because of a read error. The chain carries TRBV6-6 and TRBJ2-3; 9 bases align to TRBD2. This CDR3 comprises 16 residues. Germline V gene data show CDR1 as MNHNY and CDR2 as SVGAGI (reference sequence). The DNA for the CDR3 is TGTGCCAGCAGTTCCGGCGGCGGGGGGGCGACAGGTACGCAGTATTTT. Amino acid sequence: CASSSGGGGATGTQYF.

This clonotype was recorded at least ten times. The chain combines TRBV20-1 with TRBJ2-5; TRBD1 matches at 8 bases. The germline V gene has CDR1 DFQATT and CDR2 SNEGSKA (reference sequence). The CDR3 runs to 16 residues. The V gene end was trimmed by 0 bases and the J gene end by 5 bases; junction bases not matched to a gene: 11. CDR3 region: CSARDDSGRGRETQYF. The CDR3 DNA reads as TGCAGTGCTAGAGATGATTCGGGCAGGGGGCGGGAGACCCAGTACTTC.

This clonotype was seen ten or more times. The chain links TRBV7-6 to TRBJ1-6; D gene ambiguous. Per germline, CDR1 SGHVS and CDR2 FNYEAQ. Trimming left V 1 base short and J 5 bases short, with 9 bases between. This CDR3 region has 15 residues. The CDR3 here is CASSLVATDNSPLHF. The CDR3 coding sequence is TGTGCCAGCAGCTTAGTCGCGACGGATAATTCACCCCTCCACTTT.

V gene TRBV4-3 combines with J gene TRBJ2-5; TRBD1 aligns across 9 bases. The germline gives CDR1 LGHNA, CDR2 YSLEER. This CDR3 is built from 14 residues. The junction had 7 bases not matched to a gene; V was cut back by 6 bases and J by 5 bases. This CDR3 reads CASSPGQGMETQYF. Written as DNA, the CDR3 is TGCGCCAGCAGTCCGGGACAGGGAATGGAGACCCAGTACTTC.

In regard to this clonotype: This clone may be a read error of a much larger clone one base away. CDR3 coding DNA: TGTGCCAGCAGGTTGGGTCTTGGGGCCAACGTCCTGGCTTTC. It is translated as CASRLGLGANVLAF. The chain is built from TRBV2 and TRBJ2-6; D perhaps matches TRBD1 (5 bases). The V gene's germline CDR1 is SNHLY and CDR2 FYNNEI. The CDR3 is 14 residues long.

This clonotype is medium-sized by share. The chain recombines TRBV6-1 with TRBJ1-1; the D is unclear. V was trimmed by 2 bases and J by 5 bases, leaving 12 bases between them. CDR1 MNHNS and CDR2 SASEGT come from the germline V gene. This CDR3 is built from 14 residues. The CDR3 loop reads CASSERYKETEAFF. For the CDR3, the DNA is TGTGCCAGCAGTGAACGCTACAAGGAGACTGAAGCTTTCTTT.

This clonotype was recorded many times. This sequence joins TRBV20-1 and TRBJ2-3; a possible D gene is TRBD2 (5 bases). V dropped 3 bases and J dropped 1 base, with 14 bases sitting between them. The CDR3 loop spans 15 amino acids. Germline V gene data show CDR1 as DFQATT and CDR2 as SNEGSKA (reference sequence). The CDR3 is CSARVWRVGTDTQYF. The DNA of the CDR3 is TGCAGTGCTAGGGTCTGGCGGGTGGGCACAGATACGCAGTATTTT.

This clonotype rates as medium-sized (0.01 to 0.1%). The rearrangement uses TRBV27 and TRBJ1-6; no clear D. The CDR3 loop spans 13 amino acids. Deletions cut 6 bases from V and 9 bases from J, with 12 bases between. Germline V CDR1 and CDR2: MNHEY, SMNVEV (reference sequence). The CDR3 loop is CASRGYWVSPLHF. CDR3 sequence (DNA): TGTGCCAGCAGGGGTTACTGGGTTTCACCCCTCCACTTT.

In this sample, this clonotype turned up once. One end of the junction varies from germline; a read error may be responsible. J is TRBJ2-2 and V is TRBV29-1; 8 bases are a match to TRBD1. Germline CDR1 SQVTM, CDR2 ANQGSEA. The CDR3 loop spans 14 amino acids. The CDR3 loop reads CSVSTGANTGKLFF. CDR3 coding DNA: TGCAGCGTTTCGACAGGGGCGAACACCGGGAAGCTGTTTTTT.

The chain employs TRBV30 and TRBJ2-6, with 8 bases matching TRBD1. After removal of 5 bases from V and 3 bases from J, the junction contained 12 bases not matched to a gene. The CDR3 sequence is 17 residues long. Germline CDR1 reads GTSNPN; CDR2 reads SVGIG (reference sequence). The CDR3: CAWGLGQGANGANVLTF. The CDR3, as DNA: TGTGCCTGGGGCCTAGGACAGGGCGCAAATGGGGCCAACGTCCTGACTTTC.

The chain is built from TRBV7-9 and TRBJ2-3; D not certain. V was trimmed by 5 bases and J by 4 bases, leaving 7 bases between them. CDR3 length: 12 amino acids. From germline, CDR1 is SEHNR and CDR2 FQNEAQ (reference sequence). The CDR3 nucleotides are TGTGCCAGCAGCCACAATTCAGATACGCAGTATTTT. Translating it yields CASSHNSDTQYF.

This clonotype was observed at least ten times. This sequence joins TRBV7-2 and TRBJ1-6; D is undetermined. Trimming cost V 0 bases and J 8 bases, with 11 bases left between them. The CDR3 has 15 residues. In germline, CDR1 is SGHTA, CDR2 FQGNSA. The CDR3 region has the DNA TGTGCCAGCAGCTTAGCCAGGAACAACCATTCACCCCTCCACTTT. This codes for CASSLARNNHSPLHF.

This clonotype was observed many times. This sequence joins TRBV30 and TRBJ1-3; D is possibly TRBD1 (5 bases). This CDR3 has 10 residues. Trimming cost V 4 bases and J 10 bases, with 8 bases left between them. Germline V gene lookup returns CDR1 GTSNPN and CDR2 SVGIG (reference sequence). The CDR3 reads CAWKGATIYF. For the CDR3, the DNA is TGTGCCTGGAAAGGGGCGACCATATATTTT.

This chain connects TRBV5-4 to TRBJ2-5; TRBD1 or TRBD2 may be the D gene (6 bases each). Germline loops: CDR1 SGHNT, CDR2 YYREEE (reference sequence). The CDR3 consists of 14 residues. Trimming left V 0 bases short and J 6 bases short, with 12 bases between. CDR3: CASSLDGGRKTQYF. The CDR3 DNA is TGTGCCAGCAGCTTGGACGGGGGCAGGAAGACCCAGTACTTC.

Details on this clonotype: A much larger clone lies a single base off, so this may be a read error. The rearrangement uses TRBV29-1 and TRBJ1-2; D uncertain. The CDR3 totals 11 residues. V lost 1 base, J lost 5 bases, and 5 bases lay in between. Per the germline V gene, CDR1 is SQVTM and CDR2 is ANQGSEA. The CDR3 DNA reads as TGCAGCGTTGAAGTGGTGTATGGCTACACCTTC. Protein: CSVEVVYGYTF.

This clonotype is labeled as medium-sized. The V gene is TRBV6-5, the J gene TRBJ2-5; 11 nucleotides agree with TRBD2. Germline lookup yields CDR1 MNHEY and CDR2 SVGAGI. Trimming took 0 bases from V and 4 from J; bases not matched to a gene: 13. The CDR3 is 19 residues long. The CDR3 here is CASSYSMVSSGGIGETQYF. The CDR3 nucleotides are TGTGCCAGCAGTTACTCGATGGTGTCTAGCGGGGGGATTGGAGAGACCCAGTACTTC.